The 24 T cell receptor beta chains below all came from one sample that was sequenced in a study of shared clonotypes between healthy human individuals. The data were produced by immunoSEQ multiplex PCR, yet TCRdb's version contains in-frame clones alone and is incomplete. The data contain some 690,000 clones, 90% of them singletons. The sequenced material came from memory CD8+ T cells from PBMCs. Described subset: CD45RO+ cells pooled with CCR7-negative TemRA cells. The receptors here all came from a man aged 18 to 30 in good health. Some clones in this sample may be carry-over from other donors' samples.

The chain joins TRBV6-5 to TRBJ1-4; no clear D. Trimming took off 4 bases at V and 4 bases at J, with 4 bases between the two ends. Germline V gene lookup returns CDR1 MNHEY and CDR2 SVGAGI. There are 12 residues in the CDR3. The CDR3 coding sequence is TGTGCCAGCAGTTCCCTTAATGAAAAACTGTTTTTT. It translates to CASSSLNEKLFF.

The V gene is TRBV2, the J gene TRBJ2-1; D is ambiguous. The CDR3 runs 11 residues. V lost 8 bases, J lost 7 bases, and 9 bases lay in between. Germline loops: CDR1 SNHLY, CDR2 FYNNEI. CDR3 amino acids: CASLSQNEQFF. The CDR3 DNA reads TGTGCCAGCTTAAGTCAGAATGAGCAGTTCTTC. Looking up the rest from reference TRBV2 and TRBJ2-1 gives the full variable domain: EPEVTQTPSHQVTQMGQEVILRCVPISNHLYFYWYRQILGQKVEFLVSFYNNEISEKSEIFDDQFSVERPDGSNFTLKIRSTKLEDSAMYFCASLSQNEQFFGPGTRLTVL.

The rearrangement links TRBV6-5 to TRBJ2-2; weak D call: TRBD1 (5 bases). The germline V and J ends were trimmed by 8 bases and 1 base, with 11 bases remaining between them. This CDR3 comprises 14 residues. CDR1 is MNHEY and CDR2 is SVGAGI in the germline V gene. The CDR3 region is CASGRGRNTGELFF. The CDR3 region has the DNA TGTGCCAGCGGAAGGGGTAGGAACACCGGGGAGCTGTTTTTT.

The CDR3: CASSQGVSEKLFF. The CDR3 DNA sequence: TGTGCCAGCAGTCAGGGAGTGAGTGAAAAACTGTTTTTT. The chain recombines TRBV6-5 with TRBJ1-4; tentative D call: TRBD1 (5 bases). Trimming left V 5 bases short and J 7 bases short, with 11 bases between. The CDR3 consists of 13 residues. Germline assignment: CDR1 MNHEY and CDR2 SVGAGI.

This chain connects TRBV4-3 to TRBJ1-2; D remains ambiguous. The CDR3 is made up of 16 amino acids. Germline values: CDR1 LGHNA, CDR2 YSLEER. Trimming cost V 0 bases and J 1 base, with 12 bases left between them. CDR3 DNA: TGCGCCAGCAGCCAAGATATTGCCATCTTTAACTATGGCTACACCTTC. This translates into CASSQDIAIFNYGYTF.

The rearrangement uses TRBV18 and TRBJ2-2, with a tentative D call TRBD2 (5 bases). Per the germline V gene, CDR1 is KGHSH and CDR2 is LQKENI. Deletions cut 4 bases from V and 3 bases from J, with 9 bases between. The CDR3 totals 14 residues. The CDR3 reads CASSQGRDTGELFF. The CDR3 DNA reads TGTGCCAGCTCACAAGGGAGAGACACCGGGGAGCTGTTTTTT.

V usage is TRBV2 and J usage is TRBJ2-7, with 9 bases that match TRBD1. CDR1 and CDR2 (germline): SNHLY, FYNNEI. The CDR3 runs to 14 residues. Trimming took 3 bases from V and 5 from J; bases not matched to a gene: 5. For the CDR3, the DNA is TGTGCCAGCAGTGAGTACAGGGGGCACCACGAGCAGTACTTC. It encodes CASSEYRGHHEQYF. The whole variable domain, remainder taken from reference TRBV2 and TRBJ2-7, is EPEVTQTPSHQVTQMGQEVILRCVPISNHLYFYWYRQILGQKVEFLVSFYNNEISEKSEIFDDQFSVERPDGSNFTLKIRSTKLEDSAMYFCASSEYRGHHEQYFGPGTRLTVT.

V and J are TRBV4-1 and TRBJ2-3; D perhaps matches TRBD2 (6 bases). Trimming took 3 bases from V and 2 from J, leaving 21 bases between them. CDR3 length equals 18 residues. The germline V gene has CDR1 MGHRA and CDR2 YSYEKL. The DNA of the CDR3 is TGCGCCAGCAGCCATCCCCGGGGGAAGCGGGCTAACACAGATACGCAGTATTTT. This codes for CASSHPRGKRANTDTQYF.

The chain uses TRBV5-1 and TRBJ1-2, with a weak D call TRBD1 (5 bases). The V gene's germline CDR1 is SGHRS and CDR2 YFSETQ. Trimming took 4 bases from V and 4 from J, leaving 14 bases between them. The length of the CDR3 is 14 residues. The CDR3 region has the DNA TGCGCCAGCAGCGGGGGGACCTCTGGCTATGGCTACACCTTC. Amino acid sequence: CASSGGTSGYGYTF.

This clone was detected only once. The chain uses TRBV2 and TRBJ2-1, with 9 bases lining up with TRBD2. The junction had 11 bases not matched to a gene; V was cut back by 5 bases and J by 0 bases. CDR3 size: 18 residues. CDR1 and CDR2 (germline): SNHLY, FYNNEI. The CDR3 DNA follows: TGTGCCAGCAGTCCCTACACTAGCGGGTCTAGCTCCTACAATGAGCAGTTCTTC. It translates to CASSPYTSGSSSYNEQFF.

This clone was detected only once. Other DNA sequences from this sample encode an identical CDR3 as well. This chain links TRBV5-1 with TRBJ2-7; D might be TRBD1 or TRBD2, each matching 5 bases. Germline V gene data show CDR1 as SGHRS and CDR2 as YFSETQ. The CDR3 length is 13 residues. V dropped 1 base and J dropped 3 bases, with 8 bases sitting between them. The CDR3 protein is CASSLTGGYEQYF. The CDR3 DNA is TGCGCCAGCAGCTTGACAGGAGGCTACGAGCAGTACTTC.

The chain carries TRBV27 and TRBJ2-7; 10 nucleotides match TRBD1. Germline V gives CDR1 MNHEY, CDR2 SMNVEV (reference sequence). This CDR3 comprises 15 residues. With 4 bases clipped from V and 3 bases from J, the junction kept 6 bases outside the gene matches. CDR3 region: CASSSGTGANYEQYF. CDR3 DNA: TGTGCCAGCAGTTCCGGGACAGGGGCAAACTACGAGCAGTACTTC.

This chain joins TRBV27 and TRBJ1-4; 9 bases map to TRBD1. The germline V gene encodes CDR1 MNHEY and CDR2 SMNVEV (reference sequence). The J segment lost 13 bases and the V segment lost 4 bases, leaving 4 bases of the junction unmatched. The CDR3 has 12 amino acids. The CDR3 here is CASSSGQGGLFF. CDR3 bases: TGTGCCAGCAGTTCGGGACAGGGCGGACTGTTTTTT.

This clone was seen a single time. The chain carries TRBV4-2 and TRBJ1-2; weak D call: TRBD1 (5 bases). CDR3 length: 16 residues. V dropped 0 bases and J dropped 4 bases, with 15 bases sitting between them. Germline V gene lookup returns CDR1 LGHNA and CDR2 YNFKEQ. CDR3 DNA sequence: TGTGCCAGCAGCCAAGATGAGTATCAGGGAACCTATGGCTACACCTTC. This encodes CASSQDEYQGTYGYTF.

In its sample, this clone was seen once. This chain uses TRBV4-1 with TRBJ2-1; D is undetermined. Looked up from germline, CDR1 is MGHRA and CDR2 is YSYEKL. The length of the CDR3 is 14 residues. Trimming removed 2 bases at V and 5 bases at J, with 10 bases between. CDR3 in DNA: TGCGCCAGCAGCCAAAAGGCGACCAACAATGAGCAGTTCTTC. It yields the protein CASSQKATNNEQFF.

V usage is TRBV28 and J usage is TRBJ2-7; 12 bases are a match to TRBD1. Per the germline V gene, CDR1 is MDHEN and CDR2 is SYDVKM. V lost 6 bases, J lost 4 bases, and 1 base stayed unmatched. The CDR3 contains 13 residues. The CDR3 sequence is CASRGQGAYEQYF. The CDR3, as DNA: TGTGCCAGCAGGGGACAGGGGGCTTACGAGCAGTACTTC. Using reference TRBV28 and TRBJ2-7 for the parts outside the CDR3, the full variable domain is DVKVTQSSRYLVKRTGEKVFLECVQDMDHENMFWYRQDPGLGLRLIYFSYDVKMKEKGDIPEGYSVSREKKERFSLILESASTNQTSMYLCASRGQGAYEQYFGPGTRLTVT.

The chain has TRBV4-3 and TRBJ2-7; 13 bases are a match to TRBD2. V was pared by 2 bases and J by 2 bases, with 3 bases of the junction left unmatched. Looked up from germline, CDR1 is LGHNA and CDR2 is YSLEER. The CDR3 totals 16 residues. CDR3 in DNA: TGCGCCAGCAGCCAATTAGGACTAGCGGGAGCCTACGAGCAGTACTTC. Translation gives CASSQLGLAGAYEQYF.

A single count supports this clone. The chain has TRBV2 and TRBJ2-3; tentatively, D is TRBD2 (6 bases). Germline V gene data show CDR1 as SNHLY and CDR2 as FYNNEI. The V and J ends lost 6 bases and 5 bases respectively, with 15 bases between them. This CDR3 spans 14 amino acids. The CDR3 here is CASRSTSLGDTQYF. CDR3 coding DNA: TGTGCCAGCAGGTCGACTAGTCTTGGAGATACGCAGTATTTT.

The V and J genes are TRBV2 and TRBJ1-1, with D perhaps matching TRBD1 (6 bases). This CDR3 is built from 14 residues. Trimming cost V 8 bases and J 6 bases, with 19 bases left between them. Germline CDR1 is SNHLY and CDR2 is FYNNEI. CDR3 sequence: CASLQLTGGPEAFF. DNA of the CDR3: TGTGCCAGCCTACAACTGACAGGAGGTCCTGAAGCTTTCTTT. Full variable domain (remainder filled in from reference TRBV2 and TRBJ1-1): EPEVTQTPSHQVTQMGQEVILRCVPISNHLYFYWYRQILGQKVEFLVSFYNNEISEKSEIFDDQFSVERPDGSNFTLKIRSTKLEDSAMYFCASLQLTGGPEAFFGQGTRLTVV.

This rearrangement joins TRBV7-7 to TRBJ2-2; D might be TRBD2 (5 bases). The V end was cut by 3 bases, the J end by 3 bases, with 20 bases between. This CDR3 comprises 18 residues. Germline V gene lookup returns CDR1 SSHAT and CDR2 FNYEAQ (reference sequence). The chain's CDR3 is CASSLGSGLEVDTGELFF. The CDR3 bases are TGTGCCAGCAGCTTGGGCTCTGGGTTGGAGGTTGACACCGGGGAGCTGTTTTTT.

The rearrangement joins TRBV7-9 to TRBJ1-1; D call uncertain. The CDR3 is 14 residues long. Germline CDR1 SEHNR, CDR2 FQNEAQ (reference sequence). Trimming removed 4 bases at V and 4 bases at J, with 13 bases between. The CDR3 sequence: CASSSSPVGTEAFF. For the CDR3, the DNA is TGTGCCAGCAGCTCGTCCCCGGTTGGCACTGAAGCTTTCTTT.

The chain carries TRBV9 and TRBJ2-1, with TRBD2 identical over 8 bases. The CDR3 covers 16 residues. V dropped 0 bases and J dropped 6; count of bases not matched to a gene: 8. CDR1 is SGDLS and CDR2 is YYNGEE in the germline V gene. The CDR3 DNA reads as TGTGCCAGCAGCGTAGGGACTAGCTCCGTATTCAATGAGCAGTTCTTC. As protein: CASSVGTSSVFNEQFF.

The chain uses TRBV5-1 and TRBJ1-1; 7 bases line up with TRBD1. Germline lookup yields CDR1 SGHRS and CDR2 YFSETQ. The CDR3 loop spans 17 amino acids. The V and J ends lost 0 bases and 0 bases, in that order; junction bases with no gene match: 8. The CDR3 DNA is TGCGCCAGCAGCTTGGCCGGGAGGGACAGATTGAACACTGAAGCTTTCTTT. As protein: CASSLAGRDRLNTEAFF.

Points on this clone: Other DNA sequences in the same sample also yield this CDR3. The chain joins TRBV28 to TRBJ1-1; D uncertain. The germline CDR1 and CDR2 sequences are MDHEN and SYDVKM. V shed 3 bases and J shed 0 bases, with 5 bases lying between them. The CDR3 extends over 13 amino acids. The CDR3, as DNA: TGTGCCAGCAGTTTGTCAGTGAACACTGAAGCTTTCTTT. As protein: CASSLSVNTEAFF. Full variable domain (remainder filled in from reference TRBV28 and TRBJ1-1): DVKVTQSSRYLVKRTGEKVFLECVQDMDHENMFWYRQDPGLGLRLIYFSYDVKMKEKGDIPEGYSVSREKKERFSLILESASTNQTSMYLCASSLSVNTEAFFGQGTRLTVV.